The 27 T cell receptor beta chains given below trace back to one sample, sequenced in a study of CD8+ T cells in alopecia areata (dated by TCRdb to the late 2010s). Library preparation employed the immunoSEQ multiplex PCR assay. RNA was extracted from all samples and reverse transcribed into cDNA, which served as template for TCR sequencing. As stored in TCRdb, this immuneACCESS dataset retains in-frame rearrangements with V and J assigned. A fraction of the clones does not appear; measured against another copy, unresolved V genes explain less than half of the discrepancy, and the remainder lacks a known reason. The sample includes approximately 150,000 clones, with 47% observed a single time. 6.5% to 7.5% of the sample goes to the ten largest clones. The sample was CD4+ T cells sorted from blood. These receptors all stem from a human donor with alopecia areata.

The J gene is TRBJ2-3, the V gene TRBV29-1; the match to TRBD2 covers 11 bases. V lost 6 bases and J lost 1; bases outside the gene matches: 9. Germline CDR1 SQVTM, CDR2 ANQGSEA. CDR3 length: 16 residues. The CDR3 sequence: CSVGRLAGGGTDTQYF. In DNA form, the CDR3 reads TGCAGCGTAGGGAGGCTAGCGGGAGGCGGCACAGATACGCAGTATTTT.

Only a few counts were recorded for this clone. V is TRBV9 and J is TRBJ2-2; no firm D call. Germline V gene lookup returns CDR1 SGDLS and CDR2 YYNGEE. The CDR3 sequence is 13 residues long. Trimming took 0 bases from V and 9 from J, leaving 9 bases between them. The CDR3 reads CASSVAGPRELFF. The CDR3, as DNA: TGTGCCAGCAGCGTAGCTGGGCCCAGGGAGCTGTTTTTT.

This chain connects TRBV15 to TRBJ2-5, with 12 bases that match TRBD1. J gave up 4 bases and V 3 bases, and 3 bases lay outside the gene matches. CDR3 length equals 15 residues. Germline assignment: CDR1 LNHNV and CDR2 YYDKDF (reference sequence). CDR3 in DNA: TGTGCCACCAGCAGCCGGGACAGGGGGCGAGAGACCCAGTACTTC. This codes for CATSSRDRGRETQYF.

This clone came up a few times. The chain employs TRBV7-9 and TRBJ1-1; D is unclear. Trimming pared 4 bases from V and 5 bases from J, leaving 8 bases between. The CDR3 is 12 residues long. Per the germline V gene, CDR1 is SEHNR and CDR2 is FQNEAQ (reference sequence). CDR3 amino acids: CASSSQLTEAFF. DNA for the CDR3: TGTGCCAGCAGCTCCCAGCTAACTGAAGCTTTCTTT.

The table lists this clone with a few counts. The V gene is TRBV5-4, the J gene TRBJ2-1, with D unresolved. V dropped 0 bases and J dropped 8 bases, with 6 bases sitting between them. The germline V gene encodes CDR1 SGHNT and CDR2 YYREEE (reference sequence). CDR3 length equals 12 residues. CDR3 loop: CASSLDEDEQFF. CDR3 bases: TGTGCCAGCAGCTTGGATGAAGATGAGCAGTTCTTC.

This rearrangement joins TRBV6-5 to TRBJ2-1; TRBD1 matches 7 bases. Trimming removed 4 bases from V and 10 bases from J; junction bases left unmatched: 10. CDR1 is MNHEY, CDR2 SVGAGI, per germline. This CDR3 is 14 amino acids long. Here the CDR3 DNA reads TGTGCCAGCAGTTCCATCGACAGGGTTCGCGAGCAGTTCTTC. Protein: CASSSIDRVREQFF.

V usage is TRBV30 and J usage is TRBJ2-5; D might be TRBD1 or TRBD2, each matching 5 bases. Germline CDR1 and CDR2: GTSNPN and SVGIG (reference sequence). The CDR3 extends over 15 amino acids. V lost 2 bases, J lost 2 bases, and 15 bases lay in between. CDR3 sequence (DNA): TGTGCCTGGAGTCTGCGAGGGGCTTTACAAGAGACCCAGTACTTC. Encoded protein: CAWSLRGALQETQYF. The full variable domain, with the rest looked up from reference TRBV30 and TRBJ2-5, is SQTIHQWPATLVQPVGSPLSLECTVEGTSNPNLYWYRQAAGRGLQLLFYSVGIGQISSEVPQNLSASRPQDRQFILSSKKLLLSDSGFYLCAWSLRGALQETQYFGPGTRLLVL.

This chain connects TRBV5-1 to TRBJ2-5; D is ambiguous. The CDR3 runs to 14 residues. From germline, CDR1 is SGHRS and CDR2 YFSETQ. The V end lost 6 bases, the J end lost 5 bases, and 17 bases lay between the germline ends. The CDR3 loop reads CASTSSGVGETQYF. CDR3 nucleotides: TGCGCCAGCACGTCATCTGGGGTTGGGGAGACCCAGTACTTC.

This clone was counted a few times. The V and J genes are TRBV29-1 and TRBJ2-5; 13 positions match TRBD2. V trimming: 8 bases; J trimming: 7 bases; junction bases outside the gene matches: 7. Germline CDR1 reads SQVTM; CDR2 reads ANQGSEA. CDR3 length equals 13 residues. CDR3 in amino acids: CSTGLAGEGTQYF. The CDR3 DNA reads as TGCAGCACCGGACTAGCGGGAGAGGGGACCCAGTACTTC.

In DNA form, the CDR3 reads TGCGCCAGCAGCCAAGTTGGGACTAGATCATTCTACGAGCAGTACTTC. Its translation: CASSQVGTRSFYEQYF. This chain uses TRBV4-1 with TRBJ2-7; 8 bases are shared with TRBD2. J was trimmed by 3 bases and V by 1 base; bases with no gene match: 8. The germline gives CDR1 MGHRA, CDR2 YSYEKL. The CDR3 loop spans 16 amino acids.

This clone was seen a handful of times. CDR3 amino acids: CASSPLGTIETEAFF. The CDR3 DNA reads TGTGCCAGCAGCCCCCTCGGCACGATAGAAACTGAAGCTTTCTTT. The chain recombines TRBV28 with TRBJ1-1, with unresolved D. The V end was cut by 6 bases, the J end by 5 bases, with 19 bases between. The CDR3 extends over 15 amino acids. Germline V gene data show CDR1 as MDHEN and CDR2 as SYDVKM.

The table lists this clone with a few counts. This rearrangement joins TRBV19 to TRBJ2-7; no definite D call. The CDR3 spans 12 residues. Germline V CDR1 and CDR2: LNHDA, SQIVND (reference sequence). Trimming pared 4 bases from V and 7 bases from J, leaving 11 bases between. CDR3 region: CASSTSGLEQYF. CDR3 nucleotide sequence: TGTGCCAGTAGTACCTCTGGCCTGGAGCAGTACTTC. The complete variable domain, with remaining parts taken from reference TRBV19 and TRBJ2-7, reads DGGITQSPKYLFRKEGQNVTLSCEQNLNHDAMYWYRQDPGQGLRLIYYSQIVNDFQKGDIAEGYSVSREKKESFPLTVTSAQKNPTAFYLCASSTSGLEQYFGPGTRLTVT.

The V and J genes are TRBV19 and TRBJ2-5; D is unclear. From germline, CDR1 is LNHDA and CDR2 SQIVND (reference sequence). V was shortened by 6 bases and J by 5 bases, with 13 bases between the two germline ends. The CDR3 sequence is 13 residues long. The CDR3 region is CASSLRFMETQYF. CDR3 coding DNA: TGTGCCAGTAGCCTTAGATTCATGGAGACCCAGTACTTC.

J is TRBJ1-1 and V is TRBV20-1; D possibly corresponds to TRBD1 (5 bases). V lost 8 bases to trimming and J lost 3 bases, with 7 bases between them. Germline V gene lookup returns CDR1 DFQATT and CDR2 SNEGSKA (reference sequence). The CDR3 sequence is 10 residues long. The CDR3 DNA reads TGCAGTTCGGGGGACACTGAAGCTTTCTTT. It yields the protein CSSGDTEAFF.

The chain uses TRBV4-2 and TRBJ2-7; D perhaps matches TRBD2 (6 bases). The germline V gene has CDR1 LGHNA and CDR2 YNFKEQ. Trimming shortened V by 0 bases and J by 0 bases, and 12 bases separated the two germline ends. The CDR3 length is 16 residues. The CDR3 DNA is TGTGCCAGCAGCCAAGATATGGCGGGAAGCTCCTACGAGCAGTACTTC. The encoded protein is CASSQDMAGSSYEQYF.

This clone was observed a handful of times. This chain connects TRBV7-3 to TRBJ2-1; D remains ambiguous. V was shortened by 2 bases and J by 0 bases, with 5 bases between the two germline ends. The CDR3 loop spans 14 amino acids. CDR1 and CDR2 from the germline V gene are SGHTA and FQGTGA. CDR3 region: CASSLDPSYNEQFF. Here the CDR3 DNA reads TGTGCCAGCAGCTTAGATCCCTCCTACAATGAGCAGTTCTTC.

A few counts support this clone. The chain employs TRBV5-1 and TRBJ2-3; TRBD1 agrees at 7 bases. From germline, CDR1 is SGHRS and CDR2 YFSETQ. With 7 bases clipped from V and 0 bases from J, the junction kept 8 bases outside the gene matches. The CDR3 spans 15 residues. The chain's CDR3 is CASRTGGGSTDTQYF. For the CDR3, the DNA is TGCGCCAGCCGGACAGGAGGCGGGAGCACAGATACGCAGTATTTT.

This clone was detected only a few times. An end of the junction differs from the germline gene, which may be a read error. J is TRBJ2-3 and V is TRBV19; 7 bases agree with TRBD1. CDR1 and CDR2 from the germline V gene are LNHDA and SQIVND (reference sequence). The CDR3 covers 18 residues. CDR3 DNA: TGTGCCAGCAGTATATCTTATGGCAGGGGGAATGTGAAAGATACGCAGTATTTT. It specifies CASSISYGRGNVKDTQYF. The full variable domain, rest sourced from reference TRBV19 and TRBJ2-3, is DGGITQSPKYLFRKEGQNVTLSCEQNLNHDAMYWYRQDPGQGLRLIYYSQIVNDFQKGDIAEGYSVSREKKESFPLTVTSAQKNPTAFYLCASSISYGRGNVKDTQYFGPGTRLTVL.

The chain employs TRBV30 and TRBJ1-2; D is undetermined. The CDR3 spans 15 residues. Germline CDR1 and CDR2: GTSNPN and SVGIG (reference sequence). V lost 2 bases to trimming and J lost 2 bases, with 15 bases between them. The CDR3 region is CAWSPFMAANYGYTF. CDR3 nucleotides: TGTGCCTGGAGTCCGTTTATGGCAGCGAACTATGGCTACACCTTC. The whole variable domain, filled in from reference TRBV30 and TRBJ1-2, reads SQTIHQWPATLVQPVGSPLSLECTVEGTSNPNLYWYRQAAGRGLQLLFYSVGIGQISSEVPQNLSASRPQDRQFILSSKKLLLSDSGFYLCAWSPFMAANYGYTFGSGTRLTVV.

V usage is TRBV4-1 and J usage is TRBJ2-7; D ambiguous. The CDR3 loop spans 11 amino acids. Germline CDR1 reads MGHRA; CDR2 reads YSYEKL. Trimming shortened V by 3 bases and J by 7 bases, and 7 bases separated the two germline ends. CDR3 loop: CASSQFEEQYF. The CDR3, as DNA: TGCGCCAGCAGCCAGTTCGAAGAGCAGTACTTC.

The CDR3, as DNA: TGTGCCAGCAGTGACCGGGACAGGGCTAGCGAGCAGTACTTC. Translating it yields CASSDRDRASEQYF. V gene TRBV27 combines with J gene TRBJ2-7, with 9 positions matching TRBD1. J lost 6 bases, V lost 5 bases, and 8 bases had no gene match. The germline gives CDR1 MNHEY, CDR2 SMNVEV (reference sequence). The CDR3 runs 14 residues.

In its sample, this clone was seen once. This sequence joins TRBV5-1 and TRBJ2-1; TRBD2 matches at 14 bases. The junction had 5 bases not matched to a gene; V was cut back by 0 bases and J by 9 bases. In germline, CDR1 is SGHRS, CDR2 YFSETQ. This CDR3 is built from 16 residues. The CDR3 bases are TGCGCCAGCAGCTTGGTTTCCGGACTAGCGGGAGGTGAGCAGTTCTTC. Its translation: CASSLVSGLAGGEQFF.

About this clone: The same CDR3 arises from other DNA sequences in this sample as well. V usage is TRBV5-1 and J usage is TRBJ2-3; D gene ambiguous. The CDR3 has 14 amino acids. Germline CDR1 and CDR2: SGHRS and YFSETQ. Trimming stripped 4 bases from V and 0 bases from J, with 9 bases between. CDR3 nucleotides: TGCGCCAGCAGCCCGGGTCCGAGCACAGATACGCAGTATTTT. Amino acids: CASSPGPSTDTQYF.

This clone was detected a few times. The sample has other DNA sequences that encode this CDR3 too. V gene TRBV5-1 combines with J gene TRBJ2-7, with D possibly matching TRBD2 (5 bases). The CDR3 has 13 residues. V lost 2 bases to trimming and J lost 1 base, with 7 bases between them. From germline, CDR1 is SGHRS and CDR2 YFSETQ. The CDR3 nucleotides are TGCGCCAGCAGCTTACGGGGTTCCTACGAGCAGTACTTC. Residues: CASSLRGSYEQYF.

CDR3 bases: TGCGCCAGCAGTCGCTTCGACGGAGTCGAGACCCAGTACTTC. It yields the protein CASSRFDGVETQYF. V usage is TRBV5-1 and J usage is TRBJ2-5; unclear D gene. The CDR3 consists of 14 residues. Trimming stripped 5 bases from V and 5 bases from J, with 16 bases between. Germline V gene lookup returns CDR1 SGHRS and CDR2 YFSETQ.

The V call is TRBV29-1, the J call TRBJ2-7; D is uncertain. The CDR3 totals 14 residues. Looked up from germline, CDR1 is SQVTM and CDR2 is ANQGSEA. The V gene lost 4 bases and the J gene lost 2 bases, with 15 bases spanning the gap. The CDR3 loop is CSVVRASPPYEQYF. The CDR3 coding sequence is TGCAGCGTTGTACGAGCATCGCCCCCCTACGAGCAGTACTTC.

This clone showed up just once. The chain links TRBV7-9 to TRBJ1-2; TRBD1 might be the D (5 bases). Germline values: CDR1 SEHNR, CDR2 FQNEAQ (reference sequence). This CDR3 has 15 amino acids. Trimming removed 0 bases from V and 2 bases from J, with 10 bases in between. Written as DNA, the CDR3 is TGTGCCAGCAGCTTAGCCGGCAGGGTGAACTATGGCTACACCTTC. Protein: CASSLAGRVNYGYTF.